The TCR beta chain under discussion was sequenced for a study of T cell responses to AZD1222 COVID-19 vaccine. Some clones are missing from TCRdb's copy, which holds only in-frame ones; the method was immunoSEQ multiplex PCR. The data show roughly 100,000 clones, approximately 87% seen once. V was shortened by 6 bases and J by 5 bases, with 13 bases between the two germline ends. Germline V lookup: CDR1 SNHLY, CDR2 FYNNEI. The CDR3 has 13 residues. The chain joins TRBV2 to TRBJ1-1, with a tentative D call TRBD1 (6 bases). This TCR was sampled from an adult in good health. The sample in question was peripheral blood, obtained on day 0 of AZD1222 vaccination. The CDR3 loop is CASSLDSRTEAFF. CDR3 in DNA: TGTGCCAGCAGCCTGGACAGTAGGACTGAAGCTTTCTTT. Full variable domain (rest looked up from reference TRBV2 and TRBJ1-1): EPEVTQTPSHQVTQMGQEVILRCVPISNHLYFYWYRQILGQKVEFLVSFYNNEISEKSEIFDDQFSVERPDGSNFTLKIRSTKLEDSAMYFCASSLDSRTEAFFGQGTRLTVV.